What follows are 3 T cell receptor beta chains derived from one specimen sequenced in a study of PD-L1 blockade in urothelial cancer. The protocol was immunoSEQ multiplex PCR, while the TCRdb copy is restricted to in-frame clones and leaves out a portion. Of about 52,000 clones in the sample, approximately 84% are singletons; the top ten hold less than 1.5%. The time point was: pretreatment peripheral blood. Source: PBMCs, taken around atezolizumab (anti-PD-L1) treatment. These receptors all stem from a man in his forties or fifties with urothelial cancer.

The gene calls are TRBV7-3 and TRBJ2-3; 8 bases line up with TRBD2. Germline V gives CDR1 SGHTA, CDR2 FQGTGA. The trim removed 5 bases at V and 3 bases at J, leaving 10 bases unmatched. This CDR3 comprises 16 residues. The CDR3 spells CASSLKAGVRTDTQYF. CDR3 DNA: TGTGCCAGCAGCCTCAAAGCGGGGGTCAGGACAGATACGCAGTATTTT.

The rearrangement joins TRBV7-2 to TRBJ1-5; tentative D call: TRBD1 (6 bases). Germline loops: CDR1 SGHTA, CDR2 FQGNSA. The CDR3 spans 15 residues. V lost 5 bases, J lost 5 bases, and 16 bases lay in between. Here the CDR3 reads CASSPKTGLDQPQHF. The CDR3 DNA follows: TGTGCCAGCAGCCCCAAGACAGGATTGGATCAGCCCCAGCATTTT.

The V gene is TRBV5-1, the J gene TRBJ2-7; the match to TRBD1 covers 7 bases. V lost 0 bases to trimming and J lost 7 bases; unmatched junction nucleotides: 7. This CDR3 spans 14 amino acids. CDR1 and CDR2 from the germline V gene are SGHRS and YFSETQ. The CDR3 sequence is CASSLDTGVREQYF. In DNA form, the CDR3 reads TGCGCCAGCAGCTTGGATACAGGGGTGAGGGAGCAGTACTTC.